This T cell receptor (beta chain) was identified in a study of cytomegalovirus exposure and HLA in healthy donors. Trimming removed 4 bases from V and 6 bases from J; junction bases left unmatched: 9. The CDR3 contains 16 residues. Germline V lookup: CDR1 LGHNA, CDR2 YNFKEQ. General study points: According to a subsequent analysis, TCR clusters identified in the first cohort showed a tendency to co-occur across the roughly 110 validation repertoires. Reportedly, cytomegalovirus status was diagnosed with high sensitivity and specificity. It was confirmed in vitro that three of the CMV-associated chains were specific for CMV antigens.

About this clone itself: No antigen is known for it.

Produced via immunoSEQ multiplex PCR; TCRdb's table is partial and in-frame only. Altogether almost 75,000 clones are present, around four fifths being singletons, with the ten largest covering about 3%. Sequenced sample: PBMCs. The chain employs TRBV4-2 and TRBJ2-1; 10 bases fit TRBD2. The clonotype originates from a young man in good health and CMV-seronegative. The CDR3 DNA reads TGTGCCAGCAGCCCGGTTAGCGGGGGGAAGGGCAATGAGCAGTTCTTC. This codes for CASSPVSGGKGNEQFF.